Ten or more counts support the clone carrying this TCR beta chain. What it binds is not known. TCRdb called the multiplex PCR reads again in MiXCR, with one record for every CDR3 protein. The sample gives under 250,000 distinct CDR3 sequences, about 30% of which show up once; 1.4% is in the top ten. Per the germline V gene, CDR1 is DFQATT and CDR2 is SNEGSKA (reference sequence). V lost 2 bases and J lost 1, with 6 bases in between. The CDR3 sequence is 13 residues long. The lymph nodes were axillary draining lymph nodes from breast cancer patients. This entry is derived from a study of breast tumors, draining lymph nodes, adjacent tissues. Study observations and caveats: The data were judged consistent with most tumor T cells coming from lymph node and expanding in tumor. Luminal-like breast cancer showed significantly higher tumor–nontumor repertoire similarity than basal-like. Compared with lymph nodes, tumors were less diverse; compared with nontumor tissue, more.

This receptor was taken from a female donor with breast cancer. Some clones in this sample may be carry-over from other donors' samples. Sequenced: axillary lymph node tissue. The rearrangement links TRBV20-1 to TRBJ1-5; D gene unclear. The CDR3 region is CSARSGSNQPQHF. The CDR3 nucleotides read TGCAGTGCTAGATCGGGGAGCAATCAGCCCCAGCATTTT.